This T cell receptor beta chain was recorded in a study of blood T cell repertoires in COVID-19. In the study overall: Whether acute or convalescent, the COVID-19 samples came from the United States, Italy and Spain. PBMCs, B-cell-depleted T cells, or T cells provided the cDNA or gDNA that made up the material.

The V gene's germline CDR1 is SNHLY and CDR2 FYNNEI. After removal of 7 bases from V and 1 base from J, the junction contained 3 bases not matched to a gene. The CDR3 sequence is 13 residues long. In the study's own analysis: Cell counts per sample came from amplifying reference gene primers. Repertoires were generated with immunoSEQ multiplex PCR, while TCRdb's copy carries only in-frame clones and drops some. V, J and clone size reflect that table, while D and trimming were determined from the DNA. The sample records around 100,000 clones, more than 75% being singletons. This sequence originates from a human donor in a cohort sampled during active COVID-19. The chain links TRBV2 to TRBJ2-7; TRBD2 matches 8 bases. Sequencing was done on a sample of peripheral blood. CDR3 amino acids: CASMGGRSYEQYF. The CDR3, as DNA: TGTGCCAGCATGGGCGGGAGGTCCTACGAGCAGTACTTC.